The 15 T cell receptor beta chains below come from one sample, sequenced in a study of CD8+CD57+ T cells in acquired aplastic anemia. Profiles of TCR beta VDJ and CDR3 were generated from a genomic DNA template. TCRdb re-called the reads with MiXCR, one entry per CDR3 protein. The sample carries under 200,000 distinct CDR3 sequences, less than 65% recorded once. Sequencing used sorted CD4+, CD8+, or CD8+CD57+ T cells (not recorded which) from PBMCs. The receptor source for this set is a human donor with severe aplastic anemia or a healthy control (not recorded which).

The CDR3 DNA is TGTGCCTGGAGTGTGCGGCAGATTGGCTACACCTTC. It specifies CAWSVRQIGYTF. This chain joins TRBV30 and TRBJ1-2; no clear D. Germline assignment: CDR1 GTSNPN and CDR2 SVGIG (reference sequence). V lost 0 bases and J lost 7, with 9 bases in between. The CDR3 consists of 12 residues.

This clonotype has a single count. As DNA, the CDR3 is TGTGCCAGCAGCTTAGCTTCGTTGGATACGCAGTATTTT. Its translation: CASSLASLDTQYF. The genes are TRBV7-9 and TRBJ2-3; D gene uncertain. The germline CDR1 and CDR2 sequences are SEHNR and FQNEAQ (reference sequence). V shed 0 bases and J shed 6 bases, with 7 bases lying between them. The CDR3 totals 13 residues.

The CDR3 nucleotides read TGTGCCACCAGCACGCAGGGGATAAAAGAAAAACTGTTTTTT. Amino acid sequence: CATSTQGIKEKLFF. The gene calls are TRBV15 and TRBJ1-4; a weak D match, TRBD1 (6 bases). This CDR3 is built from 14 residues. Germline V gene data show CDR1 as LNHNV and CDR2 as YYDKDF (reference sequence). V lost 4 bases and J 8 bases, leaving 14 bases between the germline ends.

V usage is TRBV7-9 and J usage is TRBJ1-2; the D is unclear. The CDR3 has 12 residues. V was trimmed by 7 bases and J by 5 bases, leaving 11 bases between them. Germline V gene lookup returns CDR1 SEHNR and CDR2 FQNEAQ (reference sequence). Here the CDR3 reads CASTDRGYGYTF. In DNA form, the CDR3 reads TGTGCCAGCACCGACCGCGGGTATGGCTACACCTTC. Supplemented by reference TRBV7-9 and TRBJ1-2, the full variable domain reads DTGVSQNPRHKITKRGQNVTFRCDPISEHNRLYWYRQTLGQGPEFLTYFQNEAQLEKSRLLSDRFSAERPKGSFSTLEIQRTEQGDSAMYLCASTDRGYGYTFGSGTRLTVV.

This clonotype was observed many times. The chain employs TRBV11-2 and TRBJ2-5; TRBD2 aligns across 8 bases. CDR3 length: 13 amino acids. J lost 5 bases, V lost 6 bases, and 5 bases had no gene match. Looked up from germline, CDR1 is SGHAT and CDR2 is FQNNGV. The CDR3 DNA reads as TGTGCCAGCAGTCCGGGACTAGTGGAGACCCAGTACTTC. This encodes CASSPGLVETQYF.

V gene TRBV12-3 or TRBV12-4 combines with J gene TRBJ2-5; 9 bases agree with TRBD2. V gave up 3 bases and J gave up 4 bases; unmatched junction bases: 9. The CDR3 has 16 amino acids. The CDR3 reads CASSFQWAGLAETQYF. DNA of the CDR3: TGTGCCAGCAGTTTTCAGTGGGCGGGACTAGCAGAGACCCAGTACTTC.

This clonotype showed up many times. CDR3 region: CASSLDGSNQPQHF. CDR3 bases: TGTGCCAGCAGTTTGGACGGTAGCAATCAGCCCCAGCATTTT. This chain joins TRBV7-9 and TRBJ1-5; D not certain. V gave up 6 bases and J gave up 0 bases, with 9 bases separating them. Germline lookup yields CDR1 SEHNR and CDR2 FQNEAQ (reference sequence). CDR3 size: 14 residues.

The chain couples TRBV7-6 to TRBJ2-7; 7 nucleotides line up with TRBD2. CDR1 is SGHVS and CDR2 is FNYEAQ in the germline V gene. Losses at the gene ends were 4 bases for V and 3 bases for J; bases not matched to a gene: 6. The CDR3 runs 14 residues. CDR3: CASSSLAGVYEQYF. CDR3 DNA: TGTGCCAGCAGCTCTCTGGCGGGAGTCTACGAGCAGTACTTC.

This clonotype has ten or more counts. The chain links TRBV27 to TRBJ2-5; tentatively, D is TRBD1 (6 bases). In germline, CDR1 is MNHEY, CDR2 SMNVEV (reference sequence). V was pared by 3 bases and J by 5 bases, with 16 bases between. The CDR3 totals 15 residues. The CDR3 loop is CASSFGQGSWETQYF. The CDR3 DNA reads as TGTGCCAGCAGTTTCGGCCAGGGGAGTTGGGAGACCCAGTACTTC.

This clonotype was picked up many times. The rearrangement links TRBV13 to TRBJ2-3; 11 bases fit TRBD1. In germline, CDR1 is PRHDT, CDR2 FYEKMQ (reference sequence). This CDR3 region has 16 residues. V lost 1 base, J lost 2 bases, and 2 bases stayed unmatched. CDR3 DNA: TGTGCCAGCAGCTTAGCGGACAGGGGGCACACAGATACGCAGTATTTT. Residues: CASSLADRGHTDTQYF. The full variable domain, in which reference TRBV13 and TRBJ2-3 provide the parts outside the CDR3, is AAGVIQSPRHLIKEKRETATLKCYPIPRHDTVYWYQQGPGQDPQFLISFYEKMQSDKGSIPDRFSAQQFSDYHSELNMSSLELGDSALYFCASSLADRGHTDTQYFGPGTRLTVL.

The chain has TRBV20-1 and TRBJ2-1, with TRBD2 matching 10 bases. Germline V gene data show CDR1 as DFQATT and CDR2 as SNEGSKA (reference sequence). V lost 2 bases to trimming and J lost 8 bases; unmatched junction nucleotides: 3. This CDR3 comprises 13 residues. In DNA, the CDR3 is TGCAGTGCTAGAACTAGCGGGATGGATGAGCAGTTCTTC. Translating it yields CSARTSGMDEQFF.

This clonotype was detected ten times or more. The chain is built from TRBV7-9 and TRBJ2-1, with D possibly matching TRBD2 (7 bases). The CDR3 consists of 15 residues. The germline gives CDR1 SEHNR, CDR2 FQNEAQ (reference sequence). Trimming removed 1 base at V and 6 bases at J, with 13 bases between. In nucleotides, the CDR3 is TGTGCCAGCAGCTTAGTTCGAGGGGGGGCCAATGAGCAGTTCTTC. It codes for CASSLVRGGANEQFF.

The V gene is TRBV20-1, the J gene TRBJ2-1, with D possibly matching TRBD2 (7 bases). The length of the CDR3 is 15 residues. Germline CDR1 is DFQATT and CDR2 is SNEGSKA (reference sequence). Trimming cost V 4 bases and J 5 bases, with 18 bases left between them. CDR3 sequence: CSANEPGGQDNEQFF. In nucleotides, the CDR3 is TGCAGTGCTAACGAACCGGGGGGCCAAGACAATGAGCAGTTCTTC.

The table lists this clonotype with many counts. The CDR3 is CAISESLWSGQGDNEQFF. The CDR3 coding sequence is TGTGCCATCAGTGAGTCTTTATGGAGCGGACAGGGGGACAATGAGCAGTTCTTC. The V and J genes are TRBV10-3 and TRBJ2-1, with TRBD1 identical over 10 bases. Trimming cost V 0 bases and J 5 bases; bases outside gene matches: 10. CDR1 is ENHRY and CDR2 is SYGVKD in the germline V gene. The CDR3 is made up of 18 amino acids.

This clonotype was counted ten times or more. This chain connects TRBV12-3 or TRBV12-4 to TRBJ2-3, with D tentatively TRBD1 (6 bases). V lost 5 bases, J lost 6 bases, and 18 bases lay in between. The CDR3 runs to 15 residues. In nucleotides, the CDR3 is TGTGCCAGCAGTACCTGGTCTCAGGGGTCGGATACGCAGTATTTT. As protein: CASSTWSQGSDTQYF.